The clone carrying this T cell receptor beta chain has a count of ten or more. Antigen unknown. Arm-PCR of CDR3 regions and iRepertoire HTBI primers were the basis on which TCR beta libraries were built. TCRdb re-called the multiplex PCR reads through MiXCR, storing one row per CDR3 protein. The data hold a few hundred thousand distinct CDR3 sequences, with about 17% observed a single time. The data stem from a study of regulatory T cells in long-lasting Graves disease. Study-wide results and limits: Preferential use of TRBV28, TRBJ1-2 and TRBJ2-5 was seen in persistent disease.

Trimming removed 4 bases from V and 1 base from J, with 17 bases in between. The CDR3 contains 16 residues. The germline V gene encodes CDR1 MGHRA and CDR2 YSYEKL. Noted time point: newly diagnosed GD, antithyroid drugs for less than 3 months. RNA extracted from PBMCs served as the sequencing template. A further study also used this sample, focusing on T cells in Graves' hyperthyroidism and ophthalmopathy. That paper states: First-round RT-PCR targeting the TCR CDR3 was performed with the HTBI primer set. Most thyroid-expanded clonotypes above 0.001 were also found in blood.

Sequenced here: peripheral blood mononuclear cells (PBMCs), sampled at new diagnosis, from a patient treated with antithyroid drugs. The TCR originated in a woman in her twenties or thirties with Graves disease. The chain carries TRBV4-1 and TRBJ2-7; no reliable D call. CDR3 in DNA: TGCGCCAGCAGCCTTACGCTGATTATGAATTCCTACGAGCAGTACTTC. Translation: CASSLTLIMNSYEQYF.